This T cell receptor beta chain was sequenced for a study of cytomegalovirus exposure and HLA in healthy donors (dated by TCRdb to about 2017). Context from the whole study: In an earlier analysis of 587 of the donors, about 260 Gb of sequence data and some 120 million unique TCR beta sequences from roughly 180 million T cells were reported. Roughly 320 gigabases of sequencing data and approximately 92 million unique TCR sequences made up an early release that covered 500 to 650 HLA-typed donors. Of the approximately 400 genotyped donors, around 81% fell in the genetic ancestry cluster associated with self-reported Caucasian donors. The study was designed to test whether signatures of past pathogen exposure could be identified by cataloging public T cell receptors. Using immunosequencing, the study profiled T cell repertoires from fewer than 850 subjects and related those repertoires to cytomegalovirus serostatus. In addition to the first cohort of about 650 subjects, a separate validation cohort of 130 or so different subjects was used. High-throughput TCR immunosequencing, statistical association of individual TCRs with disease status, and machine learning were combined to predict cytomegalovirus infection status. A later analysis re-examined previously published TCR beta repertoires from more than 550 donors and added high-resolution HLA genotyping to investigate patterns of TCR occurrence. Rather than using new phenotypic data, the later analysis identified candidate immune exposures from TCR beta sequences and from how often those sequences occurred across donors. An earlier analysis of approximately 580 of the donors used high-throughput TCR beta sequencing to judge whether each TCR beta V gene segment behaved as functional or pseudogenic. Alongside the repertoire data, information on donor age, sex, ethnicity and CMV serostatus was compiled. Genome-wide SNP genotypes for about 65% of the 666 donors were used in a later genetic analysis, which treated that subset as a discovery cohort. All discovery cohort repertoires had been generated using a single sequencing platform. Both class I and class II loci were covered by HLA typing, at four-digit resolution. The number of typed donors differed by locus: about 620-640 for A, B, C, DRB1 and DQB1; 500 to 550 for DQA1; 606 for DPA1; and some 470 for DPB1. Four to six DR-DQ haplotypes were handled as single units for association and clustering because linkage in the cohort was strong. Among several hundred genotyped donors of the cohort, an average of about 220,000 unique TCR beta nucleotide sequences was sequenced per donor, of which about 19% were non-productive.

The library was obtained by the immunoSEQ multiplex PCR assay. For the multiplex PCR, a mixture combining 60 forward primers for TCR Vbeta segments and 13 reverse primers for TCR Jbeta segments was used. The CDR3 region of rearranged TCR beta genes was amplified from genomic DNA by a multiplex PCR assay. Amplified TCR beta libraries were sequenced as 87-base-pair reads on the Illumina HiSeq System. As for how the authors treated the data: In a later analysis, some 80 million unique TCR beta chains were counted across the 500 to 850 repertoires, and about 10 million of these chains were shared by at least two donors. To remove PCR and sequencing errors, raw reads were error-corrected and collapsed into unique sequences using a nearest-neighbor algorithm that merged closely related sequences. To assign V, D and J gene segments, CDR3 sequences were aligned to IMGT reference sequences. For a sequence to be retained, a match of at least six nucleotides to both a V gene segment and a J gene segment was required. Rearrangements were called productive when the CDR3 lacked stop codons and stayed in frame with V and J; all others were non-productive. Following IMGT convention, CDR3 was defined as the stretch from the second conserved V-encoded cysteine to the conserved J-encoded phenylalanine. The earlier analysis of roughly 590 of the donors excluded sequences that lacked an unambiguous match to a single V gene segment. In an earlier analysis of several hundred of the donors, V segments were called functional above 56.7% productive rearrangements and were called segregating when the between-donor standard deviation exceeded 5%. A statistical classification framework was built to diagnose cytomegalovirus status from the catalog of TCR beta chain sequences. In a later analysis, TCR nucleotide sequences were compared against IMGT/GENE-DB human TR gene sequences so that V and J genes could be assigned. Using the TCRdist pipeline, a later analysis assigned CDR3 sequences along with most-parsimonious VDJ recombination scenarios. In a later analysis, each TCR beta chain was defined by its CDR3 amino acid sequence together with its V-gene family, and reads without a unique V-gene family were excluded. As a way to deal with suspected cross-contamination and a sequencing artifact, a later analysis dropped more than 500 nucleotide sequences that were highly shared and had low generation probability. For each public chain, a later analysis derived a clonal expansion index from normalized ranks of inferred template counts within each repertoire. Generation probabilities in a later analysis came from a VDJ recombination model fitted to out-of-frame rearrangements, and those results were checked against IGoR. Hypergeometric tests were used in a later analysis to score TCR-TCR, TCR-HLA and TCR-CMV co-occurrence, with a repertoire-size bias correction applied to the TCR pairs. False discovery rates were estimated in a later analysis by permuting HLA or CMV assignments 20 times. In a later analysis, co-occurring TCRs were grouped using DBSCAN, and TCRdist sequence similarity was added for clustering within HLA-allele-positive subsets. Repertoires with fewer than 30,000 or more than 120,000 public chains, plus five repertoires with anomalous nucleotide sharing, were excluded from co-occurrence clustering. As stored in TCRdb, this immuneACCESS dataset retains in-frame rearrangements with V and J assigned. A fraction of the clones does not appear; measured against another copy, unresolved V genes explain less than half of the discrepancy, and the remainder lacks a known reason. V and J calls and clone size are given by that table; D and trimming were obtained from the DNA. The sample table holds 160,000 or so clones, of which more than 80% were seen once. The top ten hold approximately 5% of the sample.

With regard to this clone: Which antigen it targets is not known. Per-base qualities were not stored, and no clone one base away is much larger.

The cohort comprised more than 550 healthy bone marrow donors. At the time of sampling, every cohort member was nominally healthy, though immune exposures that went unrecorded were likely present. The donor tested CMV seropositive and was one of the 289 seropositive cohort members. A peripheral blood sample was provided by each donor, and peripheral blood mononuclear cells were used for TCR beta sequencing. The Qiagen DNeasy Blood Extraction Kit was used to extract genomic DNA from the blood cell samples. Points the paper makes about the study in general: According to the authors, the approach could potentially be generalized to other disease states and immunological phenotypes. Over 15 rarely observed V segments, including chromosome 9 orphons, were excluded from the earlier analysis of 550 to 700 of the donors because counts were too low. In a later analysis, 16,951 TCR beta sequences were associated with specific HLA alleles at a false discovery rate of 0.05. Most TCR sequences were observed very rarely across donors, whereas some public TCRs were present in many individuals. Compared with equally common non-associated chains, HLA-associated TCR beta chains in a later analysis were more clonally expanded and had lower generation probabilities. In a later analysis, the rate of TCR association differed among HLA loci, with DRB1 alleles having the most associated TCRs and HLA-C alleles having the fewest. Some IMGT-functional V segments, including TRBV6-2 and TRBV6-3, could not be told apart with the 87-base-pair reads, so those segments were excluded. In vitro tests confirmed that a few of the cytomegalovirus-associated TCR beta chains recognize cytomegalovirus antigens. Broadly in line with IMGT annotations, most TCR beta V segments showed up in productive rearrangements about 87% or about 30% of the time in an earlier analysis of under 700 of the donors. According to a later analysis, parvovirus B19, influenza, CMV and Epstein-Barr virus appeared linked to several top co-occurrence clusters. A further reported finding was that TCR beta sequences accurately predicted the HLA-A and HLA-B alleles for most subjects in the first cohort. The only immune exposure information available for the cohort was CMV serostatus. V-gene and J-gene trimming of TCR beta chains was associated with a missense DCLRE1C variant in a later genetic analysis, and the association was replicated in an independent cohort. The classifier was reported to diagnose cytomegalovirus status with high specificity and sensitivity in both the original and validation cohorts. A cluster of highly shared sequence variants was judged likely to be a technical artifact of the sequencing pipeline. Because HLA typing was unavailable for some donors at each locus, only the typed subset was used in association tests. Strong co-occurrence of HLA alleles, especially DR and DQ, made assigning TCR associations to individual alleles difficult. This cohort had only TCR beta chains sequenced, and the lack of alpha or paired-chain data limited which features could be detected. The study gave a list of under 200 TCR beta chains associated with cytomegalovirus. A later analysis found that most CMV-associated TCR beta chains appeared HLA-restricted, with HLA associations seemingly driven largely by CMV exposure. Compared with the approximately 670-donor mean, donors in an Asian-associated ancestry cluster had fewer N-insertions in productive TCRs, according to a later genetic analysis. Linkage disequilibrium might explain the correlated functional status among segregating V segments, but an unknown experimental factor could not be ruled out. Roughly uniform sequencing depth across donors was assumed in presence/absence analyses, although this assumption may not hold.

V is pruned by 8 bases and J by 4 bases, leaving 3 bases of the junction without a gene match. Based on the germline V gene, the CDR1 and CDR2 sequences are SNHLY and FYNNEI. Counted from cysteine to phenylalanine, this CDR3 has 12 amino acids. The DNA shown is the 36-base CDR3, in frame from base 1. The sequence came from a woman between 18 and 29 years old in good health and CMV-seropositive. Material: PBMCs. Recombination joined TRBV2 with TRBJ1-2, with 8 bases aligning to TRBD1. CDR3 reads: CASGQGGYGYTF. The DNA is as follows: TGTGCCAGCGGACAGGGTGGCTATGGCTACACCTTC.